This T cell receptor beta chain was identified during a study of cytomegalovirus exposure and HLA in healthy donors. Study findings and constraints: In a later analysis, an Asian-associated ancestry cluster reportedly showed fewer N-insertions than the 666-donor mean.

Worth noting for this clone: The target antigen is unknown.

The ends lost 5 bases at V and 5 bases at J; junction bases unmatched: 8. The length of the CDR3 is 14 residues. From germline, CDR1 is MNHNY and CDR2 SVGAGI (reference sequence). Primers for the PCR totalled 60 Vbeta and 13 Jbeta. Sequencing was performed with immunoSEQ multiplex PCR; in TCRdb, only in-frame clones are kept and a portion is missing. The data contain 200,000 to 250,000 clones, 82% of them singletons. Input material: PBMCs. The chain has TRBV6-6 and TRBJ1-1, with 7 positions matching TRBD1. The source of this sequence is a middle-aged woman in good health and CMV-seropositive. CDR3 nucleotide sequence: TGTGCCAGCAGTAGAGACAGGGAAGGGACTGAAGCTTTCTTT. It encodes CASSRDREGTEAFF.